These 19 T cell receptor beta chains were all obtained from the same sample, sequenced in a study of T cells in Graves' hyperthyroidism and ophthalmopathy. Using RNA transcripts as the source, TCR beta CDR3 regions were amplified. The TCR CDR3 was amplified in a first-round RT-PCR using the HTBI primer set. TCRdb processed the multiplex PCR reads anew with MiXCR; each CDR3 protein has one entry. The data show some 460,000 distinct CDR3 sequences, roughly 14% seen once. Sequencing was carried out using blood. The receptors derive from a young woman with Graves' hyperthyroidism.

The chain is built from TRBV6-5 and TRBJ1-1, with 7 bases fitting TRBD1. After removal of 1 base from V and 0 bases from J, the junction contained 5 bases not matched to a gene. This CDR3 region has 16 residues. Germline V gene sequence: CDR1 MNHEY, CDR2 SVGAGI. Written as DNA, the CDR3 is TGTGCCAGCAGTTACTTGGTCGGGACAGTGAACACTGAAGCTTTCTTT. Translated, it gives CASSYLVGTVNTEAFF.

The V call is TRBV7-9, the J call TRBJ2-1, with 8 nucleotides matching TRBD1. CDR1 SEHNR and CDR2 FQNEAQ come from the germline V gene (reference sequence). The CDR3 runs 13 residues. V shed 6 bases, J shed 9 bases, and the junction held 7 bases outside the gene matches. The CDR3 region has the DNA TGTGCCAGCAGACCATCAGGGGGCTTTGAGCAGTTCTTC. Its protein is CASRPSGGFEQFF.

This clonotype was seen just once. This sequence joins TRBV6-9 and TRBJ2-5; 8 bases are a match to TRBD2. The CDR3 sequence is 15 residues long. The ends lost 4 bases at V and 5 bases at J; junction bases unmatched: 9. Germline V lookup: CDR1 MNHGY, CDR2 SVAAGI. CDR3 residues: CASSSGGAGTETQYF. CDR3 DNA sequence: TGTGCCAGCAGTTCCGGGGGGGCGGGTACGGAGACCCAGTACTTC.

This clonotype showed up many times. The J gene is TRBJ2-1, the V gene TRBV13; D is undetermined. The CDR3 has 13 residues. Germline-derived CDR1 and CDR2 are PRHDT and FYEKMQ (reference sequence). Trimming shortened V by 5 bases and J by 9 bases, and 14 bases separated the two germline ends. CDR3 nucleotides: TGTGCCAGCAGCCCAGGCTCGGGCGTTGAGCAGTTCTTC. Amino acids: CASSPGSGVEQFF.

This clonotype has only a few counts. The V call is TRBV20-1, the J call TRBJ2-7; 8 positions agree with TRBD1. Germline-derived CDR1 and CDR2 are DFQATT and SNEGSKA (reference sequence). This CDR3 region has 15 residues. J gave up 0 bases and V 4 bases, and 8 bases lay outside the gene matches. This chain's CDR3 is CSAKRDRRSSYEQYF. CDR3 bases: TGCAGTGCTAAAAGGGACAGGCGAAGCTCCTACGAGCAGTACTTC.

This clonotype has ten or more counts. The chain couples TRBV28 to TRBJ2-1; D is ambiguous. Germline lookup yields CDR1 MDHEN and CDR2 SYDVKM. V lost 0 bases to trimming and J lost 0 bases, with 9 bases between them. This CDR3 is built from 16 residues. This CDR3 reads CASSLCDRPSYNEQFF. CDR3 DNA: TGTGCCAGCAGTTTATGCGACCGCCCCTCCTACAATGAGCAGTTCTTC.

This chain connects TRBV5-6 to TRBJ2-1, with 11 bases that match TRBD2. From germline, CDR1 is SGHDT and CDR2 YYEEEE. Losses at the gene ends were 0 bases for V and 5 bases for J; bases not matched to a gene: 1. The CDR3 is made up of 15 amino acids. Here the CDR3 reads CASSLGLAGHNEQFF. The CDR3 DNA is TGTGCCAGCAGCTTGGGACTAGCGGGACACAATGAGCAGTTCTTC.

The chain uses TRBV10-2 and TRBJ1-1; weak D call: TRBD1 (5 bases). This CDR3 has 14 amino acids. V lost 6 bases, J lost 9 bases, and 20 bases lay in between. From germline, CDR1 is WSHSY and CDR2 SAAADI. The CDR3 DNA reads TGCGCCAGCAGCCCGTCGTTGGGAGGGGCGCAAGCTTTCTTT. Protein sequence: CASSPSLGGAQAFF.

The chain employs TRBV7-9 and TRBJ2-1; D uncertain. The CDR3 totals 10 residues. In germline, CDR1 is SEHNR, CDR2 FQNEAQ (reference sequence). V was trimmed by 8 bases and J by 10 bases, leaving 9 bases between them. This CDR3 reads CASLGNEQFF. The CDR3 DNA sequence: TGTGCCAGCCTCGGAAACGAGCAGTTCTTC.

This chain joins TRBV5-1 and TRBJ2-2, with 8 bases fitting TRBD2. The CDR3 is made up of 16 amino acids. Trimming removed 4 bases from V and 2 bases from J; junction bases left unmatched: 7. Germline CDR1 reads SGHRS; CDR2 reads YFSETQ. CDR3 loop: CASSPPGLDNTGELFF. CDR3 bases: TGCGCCAGCAGCCCCCCGGGACTAGACAACACCGGGGAGCTGTTTTTT.

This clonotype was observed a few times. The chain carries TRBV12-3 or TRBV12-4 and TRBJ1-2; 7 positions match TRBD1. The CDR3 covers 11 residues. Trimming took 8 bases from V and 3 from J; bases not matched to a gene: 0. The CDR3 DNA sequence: TGTGCCAGCCAGGGGGACTATGGCTACACCTTC. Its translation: CASQGDYGYTF.

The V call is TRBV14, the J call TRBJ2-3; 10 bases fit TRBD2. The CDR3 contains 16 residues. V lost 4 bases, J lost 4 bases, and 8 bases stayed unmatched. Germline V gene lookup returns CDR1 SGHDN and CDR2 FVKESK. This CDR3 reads CASSLRAGGPSDTQYF. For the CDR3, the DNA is TGTGCCAGCAGCCTCAGAGCGGGAGGGCCTTCAGATACGCAGTATTTT.

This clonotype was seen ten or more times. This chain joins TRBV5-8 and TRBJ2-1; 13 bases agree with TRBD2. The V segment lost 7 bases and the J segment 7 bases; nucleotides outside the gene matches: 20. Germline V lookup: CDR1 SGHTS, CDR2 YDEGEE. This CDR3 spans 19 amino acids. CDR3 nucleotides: TGTGCCAGCGGTCTATTGGGACTAGCGGGAATGGGCGGCTGGAATGAGCAGTTCTTC. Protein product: CASGLLGLAGMGGWNEQFF.

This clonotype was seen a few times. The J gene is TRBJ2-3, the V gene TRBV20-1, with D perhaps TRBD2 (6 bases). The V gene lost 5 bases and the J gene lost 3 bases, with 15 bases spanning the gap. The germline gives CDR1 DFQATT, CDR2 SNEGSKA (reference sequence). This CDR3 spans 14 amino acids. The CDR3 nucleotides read TGCAGTGCTCAAGGAGGGTCAAGGACAGATACGCAGTATTTT. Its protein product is CSAQGGSRTDTQYF.

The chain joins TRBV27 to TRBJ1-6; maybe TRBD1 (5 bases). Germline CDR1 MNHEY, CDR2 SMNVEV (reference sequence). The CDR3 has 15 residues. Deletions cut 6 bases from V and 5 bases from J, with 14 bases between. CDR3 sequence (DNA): TGTGCCAGCAGCCAGGGAAGCGTAGATAATTCACCCCTCCACTTT. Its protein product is CASSQGSVDNSPLHF.

DNA for the CDR3: TGTGCCAGCAGTGAAGCGGGACAGGGGGCAGCCGAGACCCAGTACTTC. It encodes CASSEAGQGAAETQYF. The V gene is TRBV6-1, the J gene TRBJ2-5; TRBD1 agrees at 12 bases. CDR3 length: 16 amino acids. Germline CDR1 reads MNHNS; CDR2 reads SASEGT. The ends lost 0 bases at V and 5 bases at J; junction bases unmatched: 4.

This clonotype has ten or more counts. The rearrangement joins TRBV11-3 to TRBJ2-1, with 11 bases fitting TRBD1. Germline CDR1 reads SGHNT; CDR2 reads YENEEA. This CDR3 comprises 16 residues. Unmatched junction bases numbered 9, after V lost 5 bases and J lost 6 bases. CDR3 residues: CASSPSSGTGGNEQFF. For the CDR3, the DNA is TGTGCCAGCAGCCCTTCCTCCGGGACAGGGGGCAATGAGCAGTTCTTC.

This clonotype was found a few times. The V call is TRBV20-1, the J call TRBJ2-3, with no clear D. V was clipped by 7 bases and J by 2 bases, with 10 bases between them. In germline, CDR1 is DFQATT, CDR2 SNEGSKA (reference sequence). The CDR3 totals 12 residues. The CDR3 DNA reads TGCAGTGGAGGCTCCCCCACAGATACGCAGTATTTT. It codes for CSGGSPTDTQYF.

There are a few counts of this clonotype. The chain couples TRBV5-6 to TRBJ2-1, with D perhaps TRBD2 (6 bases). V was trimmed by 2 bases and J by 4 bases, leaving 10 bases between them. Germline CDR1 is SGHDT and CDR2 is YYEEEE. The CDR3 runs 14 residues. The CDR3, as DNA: TGTGCCAGCAGCTTCGGGACTGGGTACAATGAGCAGTTCTTC. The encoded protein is CASSFGTGYNEQFF.